This T cell receptor (beta chain) comes out of a study of vaccination and CD4 T cells after COVID-19. Study-wide background: Once diagnosed, patients had post-COVID samples drawn a median roughly 97 days later (range 35 to 161). Stimuli were overlapping spike peptide pools of SARS-CoV-2 and three common cold coronaviruses (HCoV-NL63, HCoV-OC43, HCoV-229E). The authors gave control cultures a CEFX pool, an HIV-1 Nef pool, or no peptide.

The V gene lost 4 bases and the J gene lost 6 bases, with 20 bases spanning the gap. This CDR3 is built from 16 residues. Germline V gene sequence: CDR1 KGHDR, CDR2 SFDVKD. CD4+ T cells that had been cultured provided DNA sequenced with the Oncomine TCR Beta short-read assay. It was cultured CD4+ T cells from which genomic DNA was extracted. TCRdb re-derived calls from the PCR reads in MiXCR, one entry per CDR3 protein. Of around 12,000 distinct CDR3 sequences detected, around 78% appear once; the ten largest clones hold more than 25%. Treatment indicated: approximately nine-day PBMC culture with coronavirus spike peptide pools or control peptides (ViraFEST assay). Turning to this clonotype: What it binds is unknown.

Sequenced: CD4+ T cells from blood, cultured in vitro. V usage is TRBV24-1 and J usage is TRBJ1-2; D ambiguous. This sequence originates from a human donor who had recovered from COVID-19. CDR3 amino acids: CATSDQREGRKDGYTF. The CDR3 DNA is TGTGCCACCAGTGACCAAAGGGAGGGCAGGAAAGATGGCTACACCTTC.